This T cell receptor (beta chain) derives from a study of cytomegalovirus exposure and HLA in healthy donors. Study as a whole: Genotyping of 300 to 450 donors showed that about 79% belonged to the Caucasian-associated ancestry cluster.

This CDR3 comprises 16 residues. Germline CDR1 reads SGHRS; CDR2 reads YFSETQ. Trimming at V came to 0 bases and at J to 6 bases, leaving 7 bases not matched to a gene. Primers included in the PCR were 60 Vbeta and 13 Jbeta primers. Here immunoSEQ multiplex PCR was the method, and the copy in TCRdb shows in-frame clones only, minus some. The table records about 78,000 clones, approximately 77% of them present only once. This chain connects TRBV5-1 to TRBJ2-1; 9 bases fit TRBD2. The TCR originated in a woman aged 40 to 50 in good health and CMV-seropositive. Input material: PBMCs. CDR3 sequence (DNA): TGCGCCAGCAGCTTGGGTGCGGCGGGGGGGAGCAATGAGCAGTTCTTC. Protein product: CASSLGAAGGSNEQFF.